Listed below are T cell receptor beta chains from one sample, sequenced in a study of T cell responses to AZD1222 COVID-19 vaccine. TCRdb's table, derived via immunoSEQ multiplex PCR, lists solely in-frame clones and lacks some. Among about 97,000 clones listed, 86% were seen once. The specimen comprised peripheral blood, sampled on day 0 of AZD1222 vaccination. The origin of the receptors is an adult in good health. Both conserved end residues are part of each CDR3. Fields, in order: clone size, D gene, J gene, V gene, CDR3 protein, CDR3 DNA. A D gene is named only where the DNA matches it firmly. Size tells how often a clone was seen (once, few, many) or the class of an expanded clone, and some rows leave it out.

size: -
D: -
J: TRBJ2-3
V: TRBV20-1
CDR3: CSARDVPGVYF
DNA: TGCAGTGCTAGAGATGTGCCCGGTGTATATTTT

size: -
D: -
J: TRBJ1-2
V: TRBV25-1
CDR3: CAGGRGHGYTF
DNA: TGTGCCGGCGGGAGGGGACATGGCTACACCTTC

size: -
D: -
J: TRBJ1-5
V: TRBV7-2
CDR3: CASSLGQTEFNQPQHF
DNA: TGTGCCAGCAGCTTAGGACAGACGGAGTTCAATCAGCCCCAGCATTTT

size: -
D: TRBD1
J: TRBJ1-1
V: TRBV29-1
CDR3: CSARQGARTEAFF
DNA: TGCAGCGCACGACAGGGGGCAAGGACTGAAGCTTTCTTT

size: -
D: TRBD1
J: TRBJ2-5
V: TRBV7-2
CDR3: CASSLDRGLGTQYF
DNA: TGTGCCAGCAGCTTAGACAGGGGGCTTGGGACCCAGTACTTC

size: -
D: TRBD1
J: TRBJ2-2
V: TRBV4-1
CDR3: CASSLWTGDANTGELFF
DNA: TGCGCCAGCAGCCTATGGACAGGAGACGCGAACACCGGGGAGCTGTTTTTT

size: -
D: TRBD2
J: TRBJ2-3
V: TRBV5-4
CDR3: CASSPGLAATDTQYF
DNA: TGTGCCAGCAGCCCAGGACTAGCGGCCACAGATACGCAGTATTTT

size: -
D: -
J: TRBJ2-3
V: TRBV7-2
CDR3: CASSLDYDATDTQYF
DNA: TGTGCCAGCAGCTTAGATTACGACGCGACAGATACGCAGTATTTT

size: -
D: -
J: TRBJ1-5
V: TRBV24-1
CDR3: CATSDFRGSQHF
DNA: TGTGCCACCAGTGATTTTAGGGGGTCCCAGCATTTT

size: -
D: -
J: TRBJ2-3
V: TRBV5-1
CDR3: CASSLNTGATDTQYF
DNA: TGCGCCAGCAGCTTGAATACAGGAGCCACAGATACGCAGTATTTT

size: -
D: -
J: TRBJ2-1
V: TRBV18
CDR3: CASSPKGLNEQFF
DNA: TGTGCCAGCTCACCAAAGGGCCTCAATGAGCAGTTCTTC

size: -
D: -
J: TRBJ2-5
V: TRBV7-2
CDR3: CASSILRTATTQYF
DNA: TGTGCCAGCAGCATACTCCGGACGGCGACAACCCAGTACTTC

size: few
D: TRBD1
J: TRBJ1-3
V: TRBV5-6
CDR3: CASSSQGAGGNTIYF
DNA: TGTGCCAGCAGCTCACAGGGGGCCGGGGGAAACACCATATATTTT

size: -
D: -
J: TRBJ1-2
V: TRBV7-2
CDR3: CASSLGQGLVSYGYTF
DNA: TGTGCCAGCAGCTTAGGGCAGGGACTTGTATCGTATGGCTACACCTTC

size: -
D: -
J: TRBJ2-1
V: TRBV19
CDR3: CASRTGRTDEGQFF
DNA: TGTGCCAGTAGGACTGGGAGGACTGACGAGGGGCAGTTCTTC

size: -
D: -
J: TRBJ1-1
V: TRBV28
CDR3: CASSFRHLNTEAFF
DNA: TGTGCCAGCAGTTTTAGGCACCTGAACACTGAAGCTTTCTTT

size: -
D: TRBD1
J: TRBJ1-5
V: TRBV28
CDR3: CASSPTAGQTYQPQHF
DNA: TGTGCCAGCAGCCCCACCGCGGGACAGACGTATCAGCCCCAGCATTTT

size: -
D: TRBD1
J: TRBJ2-3
V: TRBV7-2
CDR3: CASSAGTGASTDTQYF
DNA: TGTGCCAGCAGCGCTGGGACAGGGGCTAGCACAGATACGCAGTATTTT

size: once
D: -
J: TRBJ1-6
V: TRBV30
CDR3: CAWSSGRDNSPLHF
DNA: TGTGCCTGGAGTTCGGGGAGGGATAATTCACCCCTCCACTTT

size: -
D: TRBD1
J: TRBJ2-7
V: TRBV7-8
CDR3: CASSLGQGFGEQYF
DNA: TGTGCCAGCAGCTTGGGACAGGGGTTCGGCGAGCAGTACTTC

size: -
D: -
J: TRBJ1-2
V: TRBV11-1
CDR3: CASSLVDKEYGYTF
DNA: TGTGCCAGCAGCTTAGTCGACAAGGAGTATGGCTACACCTTC

size: -
D: TRBD1
J: TRBJ2-5
V: TRBV14
CDR3: CASSQERTGQETQYF
DNA: TGTGCCAGCAGCCAAGAGAGGACAGGGCAAGAGACCCAGTACTTC

size: -
D: -
J: TRBJ1-2
V: TRBV28
CDR3: CASSPSDIGGNYGYTF
DNA: TGTGCCAGCAGTCCGTCCGATATAGGGGGGAACTATGGCTACACCTTC

size: -
D: TRBD1
J: TRBJ1-4
V: TRBV6-6
CDR3: CASSSSTTGFRTGANEKLFF
DNA: TGTGCCAGCAGCTCCTCGACGACAGGGTTTAGAACCGGGGCTAATGAAAAACTGTTTTTT

size: -
D: TRBD1
J: TRBJ1-2
V: TRBV10-3
CDR3: CAIRGSGTGTYGYTF
DNA: TGTGCCATCAGGGGATCCGGGACAGGGACCTATGGCTACACCTTC

size: -
D: -
J: TRBJ1-4
V: TRBV7-8
CDR3: CASSPSRTNEKLFF
DNA: TGTGCCAGCAGCCCAAGTAGGACTAATGAAAAACTGTTTTTT

size: -
D: TRBD1
J: TRBJ1-1
V: TRBV7-2
CDR3: CASSTYRGVTEAFF
DNA: TGTGCCAGCAGCACATACAGGGGTGTCACTGAAGCTTTCTTT

size: once
D: TRBD1
J: TRBJ2-1
V: TRBV27
CDR3: CASSSLDRALNNEQFF
DNA: TGTGCCAGCAGTTCTCTGGACAGGGCACTGAACAATGAGCAGTTCTTC

size: -
D: -
J: TRBJ2-1
V: TRBV6-2/TRBV6-3
CDR3: CASSYEASYSYNEQFF
DNA: TGTGCCAGCAGTTACGAGGCTAGCTACTCCTACAATGAGCAGTTCTTC